What follows is one TCR beta chain and its context. Per the authors' pipeline: Nucleated cell counts were estimated from reference gene primer amplification. Method: immunoSEQ multiplex PCR; TCRdb's copy keeps in-frame clones and lacks some. V, J and clone size are those of that table, while D and trimming were read from the DNA. Of some 200,000 clones detected, roughly 88% appear once; the ten largest clones hold 9.7%. Trimming shortened V by 1 base and J by 3 bases, and 13 bases separated the two germline ends. The germline V gene encodes CDR1 SGDLS and CDR2 YYNGEE. The length of the CDR3 is 15 residues. This sample stems from a study of blood T cell repertoires in COVID-19. Study-wide context: Acute and convalescent COVID-19 specimens originated in the United States, Italy and Spain. PBMCs, B-cell-depleted T cells, or T cells were the source of the cDNA or gDNA that made up the material.

The V and J genes are TRBV9 and TRBJ1-1; weak D call: TRBD1 (5 bases). This clonotype originated in a man aged 45 to 65 with active or convalescent COVID-19. The material sequenced was peripheral blood. The CDR3 DNA is TGTGCCAGCAGCGTAAATGGTTGGGGGGACACTGAAGCTTTCTTT. This sequence encodes CASSVNGWGDTEAFF.